Below, one T cell receptor (beta chain) is given with its context. This sample is part of a study of tumor and adjacent non-tumor tissue in lung cancer. The template was RNA from unsorted bulk tissue. CDR1 MDHEN and CDR2 SYDVKM come from the germline V gene. The CDR3 covers 15 residues. Trimming removed 4 bases at V and 3 bases at J, with 16 bases between. The library came from three nested PCR rounds adapted from ARM-PCR protocols. TCRdb redid the calling of the multiplex PCR reads with MiXCR, one entry per CDR3 protein. Here the sample spans just over 200,000 distinct CDR3 sequences, 60% to 85% being singletons.

The TCR sequence derives from a man in his 60s with non-small cell lung cancer. Sequenced sample: lung tumor tissue. The chain joins TRBV28 to TRBJ2-7; D may be TRBD2 (6 bases). As DNA, the CDR3 is TGTGCCAGCAGTTGTAGCGGTATAGGGGTCTACGAGCAGTACTTC. Protein product: CASSCSGIGVYEQYF.